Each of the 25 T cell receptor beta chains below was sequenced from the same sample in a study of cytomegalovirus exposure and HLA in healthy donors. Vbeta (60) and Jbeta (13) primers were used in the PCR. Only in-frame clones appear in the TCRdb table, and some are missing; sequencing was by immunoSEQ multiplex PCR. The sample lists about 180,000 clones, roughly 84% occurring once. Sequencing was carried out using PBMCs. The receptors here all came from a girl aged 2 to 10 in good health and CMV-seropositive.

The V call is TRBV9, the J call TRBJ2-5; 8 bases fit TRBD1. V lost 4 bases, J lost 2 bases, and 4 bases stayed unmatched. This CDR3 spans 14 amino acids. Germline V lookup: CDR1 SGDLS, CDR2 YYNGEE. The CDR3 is CASSTDREQETQYF. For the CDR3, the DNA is TGTGCCAGCAGCACGGACAGGGAACAAGAGACCCAGTACTTC.

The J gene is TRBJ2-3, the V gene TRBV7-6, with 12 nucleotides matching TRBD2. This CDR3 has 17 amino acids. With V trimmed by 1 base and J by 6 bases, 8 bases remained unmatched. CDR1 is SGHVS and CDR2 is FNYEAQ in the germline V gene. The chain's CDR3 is CASSLGVLAGGPDTQYF. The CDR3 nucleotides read TGTGCCAGCAGCTTAGGTGTCCTAGCGGGGGGGCCGGATACGCAGTATTTT.

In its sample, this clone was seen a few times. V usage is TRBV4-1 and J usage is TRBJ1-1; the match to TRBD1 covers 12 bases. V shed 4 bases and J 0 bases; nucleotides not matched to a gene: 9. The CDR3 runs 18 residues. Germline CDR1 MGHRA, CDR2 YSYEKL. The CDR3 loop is CASSRFPGQGALNTEAFF. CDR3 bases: TGCGCCAGCAGCCGATTCCCGGGACAGGGGGCTTTGAACACTGAAGCTTTCTTT.

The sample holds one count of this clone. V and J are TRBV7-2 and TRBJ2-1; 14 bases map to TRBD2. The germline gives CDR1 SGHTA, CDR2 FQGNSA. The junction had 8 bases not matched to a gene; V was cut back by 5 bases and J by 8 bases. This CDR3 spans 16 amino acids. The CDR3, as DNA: TGTGCCAGCAGCCCTTGGACTAGCGGGAGGATCTATGAGCAGTTCTTC. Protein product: CASSPWTSGRIYEQFF.

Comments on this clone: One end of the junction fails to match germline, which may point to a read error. CDR3 coding DNA: TGTGCCAGCAGCTATTTCTTGAGCGGTGACTCCTCCGAGCAGTACTTC. Its translation: CASSYFLSGDSSEQYF. The chain has TRBV27 and TRBJ2-7; D may be TRBD2 (5 bases). The CDR3 loop spans 16 amino acids. Germline-derived CDR1 and CDR2 are MNHEY and SMNVEV (reference sequence).

The CDR3 DNA follows: TGTGCCAGCAGTGAGGAAGGGGGAGACGCCTACAATGAGCAGTTCTTC. It encodes CASSEEGGDAYNEQFF. The V gene is TRBV6-1, the J gene TRBJ2-1; weak D call: TRBD1 (6 bases). The V end was cut by 3 bases, the J end by 2 bases, with 14 bases between. The CDR3 sequence is 16 residues long. Germline values: CDR1 MNHNS, CDR2 SASEGT.

As DNA, the CDR3 is TGTGCCAGCAGCCCACGGGGCGGCCTAGCGGCGCAAGAGACCCAGTACTTC. Translated, it gives CASSPRGGLAAQETQYF. V gene TRBV14 combines with J gene TRBJ2-5; TRBD2 agrees at 7 bases. The CDR3 contains 17 residues. The germline V gene has CDR1 SGHDN and CDR2 FVKESK. V dropped 4 bases and J dropped 2; count of bases not matched to a gene: 13.

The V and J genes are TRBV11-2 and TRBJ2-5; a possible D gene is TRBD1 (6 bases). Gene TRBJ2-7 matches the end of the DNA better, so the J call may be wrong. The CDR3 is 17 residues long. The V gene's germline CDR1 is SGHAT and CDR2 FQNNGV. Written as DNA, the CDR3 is TGTGCCAGCAGCTTCCAAAGACAGGCCGTAGCCCCATACGAGCAGTACTTC. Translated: CASSFQRQAVAPYEQYF.

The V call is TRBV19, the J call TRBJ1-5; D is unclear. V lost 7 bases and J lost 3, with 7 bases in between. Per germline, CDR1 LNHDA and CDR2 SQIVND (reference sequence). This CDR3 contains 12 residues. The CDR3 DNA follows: TGTGCCAGTACCTTCTACAATCAGCCCCAGCATTTT. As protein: CASTFYNQPQHF.

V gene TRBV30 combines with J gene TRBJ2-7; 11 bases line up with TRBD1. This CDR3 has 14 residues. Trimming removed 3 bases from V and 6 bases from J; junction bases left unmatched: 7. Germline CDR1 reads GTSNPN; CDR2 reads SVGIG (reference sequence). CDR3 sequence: CAWRLGDRGVEQYF. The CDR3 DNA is TGTGCCTGGAGATTGGGGGACAGGGGGGTCGAGCAGTACTTC.

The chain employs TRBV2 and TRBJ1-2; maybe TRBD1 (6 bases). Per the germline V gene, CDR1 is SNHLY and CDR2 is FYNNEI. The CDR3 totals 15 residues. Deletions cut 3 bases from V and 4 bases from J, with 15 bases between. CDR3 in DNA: TGTGCCAGCAGTGAGGGGGGGCCGTCTTTCTATGGCTACACCTTC. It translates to CASSEGGPSFYGYTF.

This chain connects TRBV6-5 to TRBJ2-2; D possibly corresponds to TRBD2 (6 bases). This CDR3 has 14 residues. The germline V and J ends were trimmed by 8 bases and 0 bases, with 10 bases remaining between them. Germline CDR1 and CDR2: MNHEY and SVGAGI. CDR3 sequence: CASGGFANTGELFF. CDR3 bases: TGTGCCAGCGGAGGGTTCGCGAACACCGGGGAGCTGTTTTTT.

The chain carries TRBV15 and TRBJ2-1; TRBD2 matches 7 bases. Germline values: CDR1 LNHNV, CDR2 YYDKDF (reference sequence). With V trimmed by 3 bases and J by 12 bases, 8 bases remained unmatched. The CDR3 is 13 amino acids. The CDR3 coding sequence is TGTGCCACCAGCAGGGGAGGGAACAGTAGGCAGTTCTTC. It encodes CATSRGGNSRQFF.

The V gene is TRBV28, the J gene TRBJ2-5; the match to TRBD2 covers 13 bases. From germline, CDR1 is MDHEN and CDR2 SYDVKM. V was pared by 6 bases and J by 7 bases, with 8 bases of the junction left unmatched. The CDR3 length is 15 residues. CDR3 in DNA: TGTGCCAGCAGCCCTGGACTAGCGGGAGTAGCGACCCAGTACTTC. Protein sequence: CASSPGLAGVATQYF. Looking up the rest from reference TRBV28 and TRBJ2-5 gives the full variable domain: DVKVTQSSRYLVKRTGEKVFLECVQDMDHENMFWYRQDPGLGLRLIYFSYDVKMKEKGDIPEGYSVSREKKERFSLILESASTNQTSMYLCASSPGLAGVATQYFGPGTRLLVL.

In DNA form, the CDR3 reads TGTGCCAGTAGTTGGGGAGTTCGGGGCGAGCAGTACTTC. Its translation is CASSWGVRGEQYF. The V call is TRBV19, the J call TRBJ2-7, with TRBD2 as a possible D gene (5 bases). The CDR3 consists of 13 residues. The germline V gene has CDR1 LNHDA and CDR2 SQIVND (reference sequence). V was pared by 5 bases and J by 6 bases, with 14 bases between.

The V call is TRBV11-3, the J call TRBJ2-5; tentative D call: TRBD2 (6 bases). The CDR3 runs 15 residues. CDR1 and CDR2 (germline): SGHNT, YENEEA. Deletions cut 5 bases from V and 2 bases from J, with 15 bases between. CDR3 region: CASSPRGAGQETQYF. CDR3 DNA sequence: TGTGCCAGCAGCCCCCGGGGTGCGGGACAAGAGACCCAGTACTTC.

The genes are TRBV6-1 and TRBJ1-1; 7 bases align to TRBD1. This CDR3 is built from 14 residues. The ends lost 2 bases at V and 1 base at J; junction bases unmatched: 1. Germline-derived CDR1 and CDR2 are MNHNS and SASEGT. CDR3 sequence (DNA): TGTGCCAGCAGTGAATCAGGGGGGAACACTGAAGCTTTCTTT. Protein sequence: CASSESGGNTEAFF.

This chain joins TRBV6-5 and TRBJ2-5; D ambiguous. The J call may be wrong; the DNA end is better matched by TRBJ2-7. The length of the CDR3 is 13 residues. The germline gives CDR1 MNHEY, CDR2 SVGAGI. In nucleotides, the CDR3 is TGTGCCAGCAGGGGCCAATATACCTACGAGCAGTACTTC. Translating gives CASRGQYTYEQYF.

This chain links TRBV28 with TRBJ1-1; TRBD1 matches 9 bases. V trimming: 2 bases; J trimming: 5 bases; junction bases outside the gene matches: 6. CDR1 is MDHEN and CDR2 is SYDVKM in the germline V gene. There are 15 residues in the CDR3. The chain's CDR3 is CASSLNNRGPTEAFF. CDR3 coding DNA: TGTGCCAGCAGTTTAAACAACAGGGGGCCGACTGAAGCTTTCTTT.

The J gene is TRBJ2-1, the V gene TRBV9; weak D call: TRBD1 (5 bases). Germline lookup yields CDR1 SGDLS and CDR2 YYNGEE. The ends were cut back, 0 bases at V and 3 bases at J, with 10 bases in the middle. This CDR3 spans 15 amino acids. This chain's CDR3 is CASSVGGADYNEQFF. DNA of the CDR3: TGTGCCAGCAGCGTAGGTGGGGCCGACTACAATGAGCAGTTCTTC.

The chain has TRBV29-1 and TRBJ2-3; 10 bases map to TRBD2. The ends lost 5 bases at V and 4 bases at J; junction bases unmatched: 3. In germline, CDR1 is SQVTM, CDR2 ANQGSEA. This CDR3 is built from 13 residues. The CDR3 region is CSVLGTSADTQYF. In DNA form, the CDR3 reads TGCAGCGTTCTGGGGACTAGCGCAGATACGCAGTATTTT.

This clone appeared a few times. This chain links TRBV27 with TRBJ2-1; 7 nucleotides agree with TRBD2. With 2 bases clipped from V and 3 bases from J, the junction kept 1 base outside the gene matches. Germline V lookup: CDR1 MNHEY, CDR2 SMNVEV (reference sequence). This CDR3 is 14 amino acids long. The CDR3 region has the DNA TGTGCCAGCAGTTTAGGGGACTACTACAATGAGCAGTTCTTC. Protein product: CASSLGDYYNEQFF.

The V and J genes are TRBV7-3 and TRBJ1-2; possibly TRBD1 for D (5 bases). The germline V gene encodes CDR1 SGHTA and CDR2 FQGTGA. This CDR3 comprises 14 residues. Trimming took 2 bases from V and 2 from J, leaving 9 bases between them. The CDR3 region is CASSLGQGNYGYTF. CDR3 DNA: TGTGCCAGCAGCTTAGGGCAGGGAAACTATGGCTACACCTTC.

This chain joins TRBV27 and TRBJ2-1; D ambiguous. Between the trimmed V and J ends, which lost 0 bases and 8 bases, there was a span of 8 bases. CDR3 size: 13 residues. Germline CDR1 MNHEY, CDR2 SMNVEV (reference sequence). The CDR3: CASSLSFSDEQFF. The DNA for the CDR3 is TGTGCCAGCAGTTTATCTTTTTCGGATGAGCAGTTCTTC.

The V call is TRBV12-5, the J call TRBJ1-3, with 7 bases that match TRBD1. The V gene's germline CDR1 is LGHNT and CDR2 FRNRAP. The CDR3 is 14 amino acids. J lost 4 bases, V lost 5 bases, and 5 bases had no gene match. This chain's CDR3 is CASGTYRGGNTIYF. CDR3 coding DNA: TGTGCTAGTGGTACTTACAGGGGAGGAAACACCATATATTTT.